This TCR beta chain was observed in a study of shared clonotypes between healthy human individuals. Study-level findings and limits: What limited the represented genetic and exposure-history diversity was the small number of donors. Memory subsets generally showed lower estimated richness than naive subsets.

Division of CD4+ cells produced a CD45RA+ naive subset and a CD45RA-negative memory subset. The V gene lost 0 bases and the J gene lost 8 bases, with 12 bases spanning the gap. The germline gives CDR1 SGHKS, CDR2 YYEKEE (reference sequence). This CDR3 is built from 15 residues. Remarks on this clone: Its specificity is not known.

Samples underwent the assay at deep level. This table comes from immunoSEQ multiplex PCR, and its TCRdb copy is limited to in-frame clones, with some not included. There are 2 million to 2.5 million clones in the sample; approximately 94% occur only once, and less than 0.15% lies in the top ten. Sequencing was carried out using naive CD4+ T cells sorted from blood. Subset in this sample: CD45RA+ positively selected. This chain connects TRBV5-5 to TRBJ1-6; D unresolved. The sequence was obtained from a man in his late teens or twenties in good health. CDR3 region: CASSLDGPWDSPLHF. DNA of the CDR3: TGTGCCAGCAGCTTGGATGGGCCTTGGGATTCACCCCTCCACTTT. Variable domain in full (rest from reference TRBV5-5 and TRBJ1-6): DAGVTQSPTHLIKTRGQQVTLRCSPISGHKSVSWYQQVLGQGPQFIFQYYEKEERGRGNFPDRFSARQFPNYSSELNVNALLLGDSALYLCASSLDGPWDSPLHFGNGTRLTVT.